The 21 T cell receptor beta chains reported below all come from one sample, sequenced in a study of blood T cell repertoires in COVID-19. TCRdb keeps only in-frame clones here, not all; method: immunoSEQ multiplex PCR. In the table there are around 400,000 clones, 83% of which are singletons. Specimen: PBMCs or T cells enriched from blood (not recorded which). All receptors derive from a woman aged 50 to 60 who had recovered from COVID-19.

This clone has a single count. The V and J genes are TRBV5-1 and TRBJ1-2; 8 bases are a match to TRBD1. With 4 bases clipped from V and 4 bases from J, the junction kept 3 bases outside the gene matches. This CDR3 is 13 amino acids long. Germline CDR1 reads SGHRS; CDR2 reads YFSETQ. CDR3 nucleotide sequence: TGCGCCAGCAGCGCCGGACAGGGCTATGGCTACACCTTC. Translating gives CASSAGQGYGYTF.

This clone was seen more than once but under ten times. The chain has TRBV27 and TRBJ2-7; 9 positions agree with TRBD2. The germline V gene encodes CDR1 MNHEY and CDR2 SMNVEV (reference sequence). Losses at the gene ends were 2 bases for V and 3 bases for J; bases not matched to a gene: 2. The CDR3 loop spans 14 amino acids. The CDR3 sequence: CASSLTSGYYEQYF. DNA for the CDR3: TGTGCCAGCAGTTTAACTAGCGGGTACTACGAGCAGTACTTC.

This clone was observed a single time. The V call is TRBV10-3, the J call TRBJ1-1; 7 bases fit TRBD1. Per germline, CDR1 ENHRY and CDR2 SYGVKD. The V gene end was trimmed by 10 bases and the J gene end by 0 bases; junction bases not matched to a gene: 5. The CDR3 spans 13 residues. The CDR3 region is CATRQGMNTEAFF. In DNA form, the CDR3 reads TGTGCCACCCGACAGGGAATGAACACTGAAGCTTTCTTT.

The chain recombines TRBV3-1 (or the pseudogene TRBV3-2) with TRBJ2-5; no clear D. Per the germline V gene, CDR1 is LGHDT and CDR2 is YNNKEL (reference sequence). The length of the CDR3 is 14 residues. Trimming stripped 0 bases from V and 2 bases from J, with 7 bases between. Written as DNA, the CDR3 is TGTGCCAGCAGCCAAGATCCGGGTCAAGAGACCCAGTACTTC. Translating gives CASSQDPGQETQYF.

This clone was picked up a small number of times. Here the CDR3 DNA reads TGTGCCAGCAGCTTTGGACAGCGCACGAACACCGGGGAGCTGTTTTTT. Translating gives CASSFGQRTNTGELFF. The chain recombines TRBV11-3 with TRBJ2-2, with D possibly being TRBD1 (6 bases). The CDR3 covers 16 residues. V was cut by 3 bases and J by 0 bases, with 11 bases left in between. In germline, CDR1 is SGHNT, CDR2 YENEEA.

This chain uses TRBV6-2 or TRBV6-3 with TRBJ2-7; TRBD2 matches 10 bases. This CDR3 region has 20 residues. V shed 1 base and J 5 bases; nucleotides not matched to a gene: 20. Per germline, CDR1 MNHEY and CDR2 SVGEGT. The CDR3 loop reads CASSYYESGTSVFAANEQYF. The CDR3 nucleotides read TGTGCCAGCAGTTACTACGAGTCTGGGACTAGCGTATTTGCAGCTAACGAGCAGTACTTC.

The table lists this clone with a few counts. This chain joins TRBV13 and TRBJ2-2, with D tentatively TRBD2 (5 bases). The germline V gene encodes CDR1 PRHDT and CDR2 FYEKMQ (reference sequence). The V and J ends lost 0 bases and 5 bases respectively, with 16 bases between them. The CDR3 is made up of 17 amino acids. This chain's CDR3 is CASSLGPKPGRTGELFF. The DNA for the CDR3 is TGTGCCAGCAGCTTAGGCCCAAAACCGGGAAGGACCGGGGAGCTGTTTTTT.

This chain uses TRBV6-5 with TRBJ1-2, with TRBD1 matching over 9 bases. Germline V gene sequence: CDR1 MNHEY, CDR2 SVGAGI. The CDR3 contains 14 residues. V dropped 6 bases and J dropped 4; count of bases not matched to a gene: 6. CDR3 protein: CASRTPTGGYGYTF. The DNA of the CDR3 is TGTGCCAGCAGGACCCCGACAGGGGGCTATGGCTACACCTTC.

This clone was seen just once. V and J are TRBV2 and TRBJ2-7; no reliable D call. The ends were cut back, 2 bases at V and 0 bases at J, with 11 bases in the middle. This CDR3 has 15 residues. Germline CDR1 and CDR2: SNHLY and FYNNEI. The CDR3 region has the DNA TGTGCCAGCAGTGAATGGCTCTTCCCCTCCTACGAGCAGTACTTC. It yields the protein CASSEWLFPSYEQYF.

The chain has TRBV19 and TRBJ1-1, with D possibly TRBD1 on 5 matching bases. This CDR3 has 15 amino acids. V was clipped by 0 bases and J by 0 bases, with 8 bases between them. The germline V gene encodes CDR1 LNHDA and CDR2 SQIVND (reference sequence). CDR3 sequence: CASSIDWGMNTEAFF. CDR3 in DNA: TGTGCCAGTAGTATAGATTGGGGCATGAACACTGAAGCTTTCTTT.

The chain employs TRBV5-4 and TRBJ1-1; the D gene is possibly TRBD1 (5 bases). The CDR3 length is 15 residues. Germline CDR1 is SGHNT and CDR2 is YYREEE (reference sequence). Trimming took off 5 bases at V and 4 bases at J, with 18 bases between the two ends. The CDR3: CASSRGSARSTEAFF. DNA for the CDR3: TGTGCCAGCAGTCGGGGGTCGGCAAGGAGCACTGAAGCTTTCTTT.

The chain has TRBV19 and TRBJ1-2; 12 positions agree with TRBD1. Looked up from germline, CDR1 is LNHDA and CDR2 is SQIVND (reference sequence). Trimming cost V 3 bases and J 3 bases; bases outside gene matches: 14. The CDR3 spans 19 residues. DNA for the CDR3: TGTGCCAGTAGTATTAACTGGGGACAGGGGGCGCGGCGAGACTATGGCTACACCTTC. Translated: CASSINWGQGARRDYGYTF.

This clone has a handful of counts. This chain connects TRBV6-1 to TRBJ2-7; 12 bases are shared with TRBD1. The CDR3 runs 16 residues. Trimming cost V 2 bases and J 5 bases; bases outside gene matches: 7. Germline V lookup: CDR1 MNHNS, CDR2 SASEGT. The CDR3 protein is CASSELVGQGADEQYF. In DNA form, the CDR3 reads TGTGCCAGCAGTGAATTAGTGGGACAGGGGGCCGACGAGCAGTACTTC.

CDR3 residues: CAISKSGVNTGELFF. DNA for the CDR3: TGTGCCATCAGCAAGAGCGGGGTAAACACCGGGGAGCTGTTTTTT. The chain is built from TRBV10-3 and TRBJ2-2, with TRBD2 matching 7 bases. The J segment lost 2 bases and the V segment lost 6 bases, leaving 6 bases of the junction unmatched. From germline, CDR1 is ENHRY and CDR2 SYGVKD. The CDR3 is made up of 15 amino acids.

The V gene is TRBV7-9, the J gene TRBJ1-2; 8 nucleotides match TRBD1. The CDR3 sequence is 14 residues long. The V gene's germline CDR1 is SEHNR and CDR2 FQNEAQ (reference sequence). The junction had 6 bases not matched to a gene; V was cut back by 1 base and J by 8 bases. Here the CDR3 DNA reads TGTGCCAGCAGCTTAGACGGACAGGGAAGAGGCTACACCTTC. This encodes CASSLDGQGRGYTF. Full variable domain (missing parts from reference TRBV7-9 and TRBJ1-2): DTGVSQNPRHKITKRGQNVTFRCDPISEHNRLYWYRQTLGQGPEFLTYFQNEAQLEKSRLLSDRFSAERPKGSFSTLEIQRTEQGDSAMYLCASSLDGQGRGYTFGSGTRLTVV.

The V and J genes are TRBV6-1 and TRBJ1-6; no reliable D call. V was clipped by 2 bases and J by 11 bases, with 7 bases between them. This CDR3 contains 12 residues. Germline-derived CDR1 and CDR2 are MNHNS and SASEGT. CDR3 region: CASSETRAPLHF. CDR3 DNA sequence: TGTGCCAGCAGTGAAACGAGAGCACCCCTCCACTTT.

This clone was observed a few times. The chain recombines TRBV27 with TRBJ2-7; TRBD1 aligns across 7 bases. The CDR3 consists of 14 residues. With 3 bases clipped from V and 3 bases from J, the junction kept 5 bases outside the gene matches. Germline V gene lookup returns CDR1 MNHEY and CDR2 SMNVEV (reference sequence). CDR3 amino acids: CASSFDRVGYEQYF. CDR3 DNA sequence: TGTGCCAGCAGTTTCGACAGGGTAGGCTACGAGCAGTACTTC.

The rearrangement links TRBV19 to TRBJ1-5; D is unresolved. V was clipped by 5 bases and J by 0 bases, with 17 bases between them. Germline V CDR1 and CDR2: LNHDA, SQIVND (reference sequence). The CDR3 extends over 17 amino acids. CDR3 loop: CASSPRLYSYSNQPQHF. The CDR3 DNA is TGTGCCAGTAGTCCCCGCCTCTATAGCTATAGCAATCAGCCCCAGCATTTT.

The rearrangement uses TRBV5-1 and TRBJ1-1; TRBD1 aligns across 11 bases. The germline gives CDR1 SGHRS, CDR2 YFSETQ. V shed 2 bases and J 2 bases; nucleotides not matched to a gene: 2. This CDR3 has 15 residues. The CDR3 nucleotides read TGCGCCAGCAGCTTCGGGACAGGGGGTAACACTGAAGCTTTCTTT. Translated: CASSFGTGGNTEAFF.

This clone has only a few counts. This sequence joins TRBV5-1 and TRBJ1-2; 7 bases map to TRBD1. CDR3 length: 17 amino acids. Trimming took 1 base from V and 5 from J; bases not matched to a gene: 14. Germline V gives CDR1 SGHRS, CDR2 YFSETQ. The CDR3 DNA is TGCGCCAGCAGCTTGATGCTCGGACAGGAGAGGCTATATGGCTACACCTTC. Translating gives CASSLMLGQERLYGYTF. Based on the CDR3 plus reference TRBV5-1 and TRBJ1-2, the full variable domain is KAGVTQTPRYLIKTRGQQVTLSCSPISGHRSVSWYQQTPGQGLQFLFEYFSETQRNKGNFPGRFSGRQFSNSRSEMNVSTLELGDSALYLCASSLMLGQERLYGYTFGSGTRLTVV.

J is TRBJ2-1 and V is TRBV7-9; 10 nucleotides align to TRBD2. Germline CDR1 reads SEHNR; CDR2 reads FQNEAQ (reference sequence). The CDR3 loop spans 16 amino acids. The V segment lost 6 bases and the J segment 0 bases; nucleotides outside the gene matches: 5. The DNA for the CDR3 is TGTGCCAGCAGACCAGCGGGAGGGAGCTCCTACAATGAGCAGTTCTTC. Its translation is CASRPAGGSSYNEQFF.